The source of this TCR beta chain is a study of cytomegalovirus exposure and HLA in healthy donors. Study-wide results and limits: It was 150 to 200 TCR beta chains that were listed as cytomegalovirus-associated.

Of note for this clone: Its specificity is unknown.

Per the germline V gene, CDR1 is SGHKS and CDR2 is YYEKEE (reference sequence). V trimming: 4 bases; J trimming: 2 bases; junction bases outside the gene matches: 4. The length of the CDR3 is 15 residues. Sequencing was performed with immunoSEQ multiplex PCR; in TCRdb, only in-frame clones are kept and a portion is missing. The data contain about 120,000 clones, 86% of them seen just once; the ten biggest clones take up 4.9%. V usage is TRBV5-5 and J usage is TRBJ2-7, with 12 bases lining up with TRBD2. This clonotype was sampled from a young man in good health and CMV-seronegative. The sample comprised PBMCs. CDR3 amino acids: CASSPLAGGPYEQYF. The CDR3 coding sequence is TGTGCCAGCAGCCCACTAGCGGGAGGCCCCTACGAGCAGTACTTC.